A single sample gave rise to the 13 T cell receptor beta chains below, sequenced in a study of T cells in Graves' hyperthyroidism and ophthalmopathy. Amplification of TCR beta CDR3 regions was performed using RNA transcripts as template. When the TCR CDR3 underwent first-round RT-PCR, the HTBI primer set was used. Using its own MiXCR run on the multiplex PCR reads, TCRdb lists one record per CDR3 protein. The table has hundreds of thousands of distinct CDR3 sequences, around 15% seen once; the top ten hold about 10%. Sequencing used blood. The receptors were gathered from a young woman with Graves' hyperthyroidism.

In this sample, this clonotype turned up many times. The chain carries TRBV2 and TRBJ2-1; TRBD2 matches at 8 bases. The germline gives CDR1 SNHLY, CDR2 FYNNEI. Germline trimming cut 9 bases from V and 9 bases from J; bases unmatched to any gene: 10. The CDR3 loop spans 13 amino acids. The CDR3, as DNA: TGTGCCAGTACAGCGGGAGTCGGTAGTGAGCAGTTCTTC. It codes for CASTAGVGSEQFF.

The table lists this clonotype with many counts. This sequence joins TRBV28 and TRBJ2-2; 11 bases are a match to TRBD2. In germline, CDR1 is MDHEN, CDR2 SYDVKM. The CDR3 extends over 16 amino acids. The ends lost 1 base at V and 7 bases at J; junction bases unmatched: 5. The CDR3 loop is CASSLLGTSGGGELFF. CDR3 nucleotides: TGTGCCAGCAGTTTATTGGGGACTAGCGGTGGCGGGGAGCTGTTTTTT.

This clonotype was picked up a small number of times. The rearrangement links TRBV12-3 or TRBV12-4 to TRBJ2-3; D is tentatively TRBD1 or TRBD2 (5 bases each). V dropped 0 bases and J dropped 12 bases, with 10 bases sitting between them. This CDR3 is 12 amino acids long. Here the CDR3 DNA reads TGTGCCAGCAGTTTAGCTCCGGGACCACAGTATTTT. Translated: CASSLAPGPQYF.

The sample holds many counts of this clonotype. V usage is TRBV30 and J usage is TRBJ1-1; D gene uncertain. CDR3 length: 12 residues. Germline CDR1 and CDR2: GTSNPN and SVGIG (reference sequence). The V end was cut by 5 bases, the J end by 0 bases, with 7 bases between. DNA of the CDR3: TGTGCCTGGTTTCGGATGAACACTGAAGCTTTCTTT. Its translation: CAWFRMNTEAFF.

The J gene is TRBJ2-3, the V gene TRBV20-1, with 8 bases matching TRBD2. V lost 2 bases to trimming and J lost 2 bases; unmatched junction nucleotides: 12. Per germline, CDR1 DFQATT and CDR2 SNEGSKA (reference sequence). The CDR3 runs to 17 residues. CDR3 residues: CSARSGGASGLTDTQYF. The CDR3 bases are TGCAGTGCTAGAAGTGGGGGGGCTAGCGGGCTCACAGATACGCAGTATTTT.

This rearrangement joins TRBV18 to TRBJ2-5, with 9 bases matching TRBD1. The CDR3 totals 14 residues. With 5 bases clipped from V and 5 bases from J, the junction kept 6 bases outside the gene matches. Germline V gene sequence: CDR1 KGHSH, CDR2 LQKENI. The CDR3 region has the DNA TGTGCCAGCTCAGCCGGGACAGGGAGGGAGACCCAGTACTTC. Translated: CASSAGTGRETQYF.

As regards this clonotype: This clone may be a read error of a much larger clone one base away. The rearrangement joins TRBV2 to TRBJ1-2; no reliable D call. Germline V gene sequence: CDR1 SNHLY, CDR2 FYNNEI. The CDR3 contains 17 residues. V lost 0 bases and J 4 bases, leaving 18 bases between the germline ends. The CDR3 nucleotides read TGTGCCAGCAGTGAAGCTGGGCCGAACTACTCTAGCTATGGCTACACCTTC. Translating gives CASSEAGPNYSSYGYTF.

This clonotype has more than one count but fewer than ten. V gene TRBV6-2 or TRBV6-3 combines with J gene TRBJ2-3, with D tentatively TRBD1 (6 bases). Trimming removed 2 bases from V and 2 bases from J, with 14 bases in between. CDR3 length equals 16 residues. CDR1 and CDR2 (germline): MNHEY, SVGEGT. CDR3 protein: CASSYATGYYTDTQYF. CDR3 nucleotides: TGTGCCAGCAGTTACGCAACAGGGTATTACACAGATACGCAGTATTTT.

This clonotype is classed as medium-sized (0.01 to 0.1%). The V gene is TRBV9, the J gene TRBJ2-1, with D possibly being TRBD1 (5 bases). The CDR3 contains 15 residues. The V end was cut by 5 bases, the J end by 2 bases, with 14 bases between. Germline CDR1 is SGDLS and CDR2 is YYNGEE. CDR3 nucleotides: TGTGCCAGCAGTTCTTTCAGGGTGCCCTACAATGAGCAGTTCTTC. Translation gives CASSSFRVPYNEQFF.

CDR3 protein: CASSATGSGELFF. CDR3 nucleotides: TGTGCCAGCAGCGCAACCGGTAGCGGGGAGCTGTTTTTT. The chain combines TRBV2 with TRBJ2-2; no firm D call. Germline V lookup: CDR1 SNHLY, CDR2 FYNNEI. The CDR3 length is 13 residues. Deletions cut 6 bases from V and 7 bases from J, with 12 bases between. Full variable domain (rest looked up from reference TRBV2 and TRBJ2-2): EPEVTQTPSHQVTQMGQEVILRCVPISNHLYFYWYRQILGQKVEFLVSFYNNEISEKSEIFDDQFSVERPDGSNFTLKIRSTKLEDSAMYFCASSATGSGELFFGEGSRLTVL.

This clonotype occurred many times. The gene calls are TRBV7-2 and TRBJ2-3, with TRBD1 matching over 12 bases. Germline V lookup: CDR1 SGHTA, CDR2 FQGNSA. The CDR3 contains 17 residues. Losses at the gene ends were 3 bases for V and 4 bases for J; bases not matched to a gene: 8. Here the CDR3 reads CASSFTTGTGGADTQYF. The CDR3 DNA reads TGTGCCAGCAGCTTTACTACCGGGACAGGGGGCGCAGATACGCAGTATTTT. Together with reference TRBV7-2 and TRBJ2-3, the CDR3 gives the full variable domain: GAGVSQSPSNKVTEKGKDVELRCDPISGHTALYWYRQSLGQGLEFLIYFQGNSAPDKSGLPSDRFSAERTGGSVSTLTIQRTQQEDSAVYLCASSFTTGTGGADTQYFGPGTRLTVL.

This clonotype was seen repeatedly, ten times or more. The genes are TRBV9 and TRBJ1-1; weak D call: TRBD1 (5 bases). The CDR3 length is 14 residues. The V end lost 3 bases, the J end lost 0 bases, and 9 bases lay between the germline ends. CDR1 is SGDLS and CDR2 is YYNGEE in the germline V gene. In DNA, the CDR3 is TGTGCCAGCAGCGCAGAGGGGATGAACACTGAAGCTTTCTTT. This encodes CASSAEGMNTEAFF. The full variable domain, in which reference TRBV9 and TRBJ1-1 provide the parts outside the CDR3, is DSGVTQTPKHLITATGQRVTLRCSPRSGDLSVYWYQQSLDQGLQFLIQYYNGEERAKGNILERFSAQQFPDLHSELNLSSLELGDSALYFCASSAEGMNTEAFFGQGTRLTVV.

This clonotype was seen a handful of times. The J gene is TRBJ2-7, the V gene TRBV28; 10 bases map to TRBD2. This CDR3 comprises 16 residues. With 6 bases clipped from V and 0 bases from J, the junction kept 8 bases outside the gene matches. Germline V lookup: CDR1 MDHEN, CDR2 SYDVKM. CDR3 loop: CASRGTSGIFSYEQYF. In DNA, the CDR3 is TGTGCCAGCAGGGGCACTAGCGGGATATTCTCCTACGAGCAGTACTTC.